The 24 T cell receptor beta chains presented below share a single source sample, sequenced in a study of T-cell reconstitution after alpha-beta-depleted transplantation in children. Library preparation (for TCRbeta) was performed with unique molecular identifiers. TCRdb called the PCR reads again in MiXCR, with one record for every CDR3 protein. The sample yields over 550,000 distinct CDR3 sequences, more than 9% seen once. The input for sequencing was PBMCs from the stem cell graft donor, taken from the stem cell graft. The receptors were sampled from a human donor who donated a stem cell graft to a child with acute myeloid leukemia.

This clonotype showed up just a few times. The gene calls are TRBV7-2 and TRBJ2-1; TRBD2 agrees at 7 bases. The V and J ends lost 3 bases and 4 bases, in that order; junction bases with no gene match: 6. Germline V gene data show CDR1 as SGHTA and CDR2 as FQGNSA. The CDR3 has 15 amino acids. In DNA form, the CDR3 reads TGTGCCAGCAGCTTTGCGGGAGCGTCTTACAATGAGCAGTTCTTC. This encodes CASSFAGASYNEQFF.

This clonotype was counted only a few times. V and J are TRBV29-1 and TRBJ1-2, with 7 bases aligning to TRBD1. From germline, CDR1 is SQVTM and CDR2 ANQGSEA. CDR3 size: 14 residues. The V segment lost 6 bases and the J segment 1 base; nucleotides outside the gene matches: 8. The CDR3 loop is CSVIGTEDNYGYTF. Written as DNA, the CDR3 is TGCAGCGTGATAGGGACAGAAGATAACTATGGCTACACCTTC. Supplemented by reference TRBV29-1 and TRBJ1-2, the full variable domain reads SAVISQKPSRDICQRGTSLTIQCQVDSQVTMMFWYRQQPGQSLTLIATANQGSEATYESGFVIDKFPISRPNLTFSTLTVSNMSPEDSSIYLCSVIGTEDNYGYTFGSGTRLTVV.

This clonotype showed up many times. This sequence joins TRBV29-1 and TRBJ1-5; possible D gene TRBD1, 5 bases. CDR3 length equals 15 residues. The V gene's germline CDR1 is SQVTM and CDR2 ANQGSEA. V was clipped by 6 bases and J by 3 bases, with 18 bases between them. The CDR3 DNA sequence: TGCAGCGTGGAAACCGGGACGGGGAACAATCAGCCCCAGCATTTT. Translated: CSVETGTGNNQPQHF. The entire variable domain, with the rest obtained from reference TRBV29-1 and TRBJ1-5, is as follows: SAVISQKPSRDICQRGTSLTIQCQVDSQVTMMFWYRQQPGQSLTLIATANQGSEATYESGFVIDKFPISRPNLTFSTLTVSNMSPEDSSIYLCSVETGTGNNQPQHFGDGTRLSIL.

J is TRBJ2-7 and V is TRBV11-2; D possibly uses TRBD1 or TRBD2 (5 bases each). CDR1 is SGHAT, CDR2 FQNNGV, per germline. The length of the CDR3 is 15 residues. V was clipped by 4 bases and J by 5 bases, with 18 bases between them. This CDR3 reads CASSYSGDPENEQYF. The CDR3, as DNA: TGTGCCAGCAGCTACTCTGGGGACCCCGAAAACGAGCAGTACTTC.

This clonotype was counted between two and nine times. V gene TRBV7-3 combines with J gene TRBJ2-1; tentative D call: TRBD2 (6 bases). Germline CDR1 and CDR2: SGHTA and FQGTGA. The CDR3 contains 13 residues. The V and J ends lost 5 bases and 10 bases respectively, with 15 bases between them. The CDR3 loop is CASSPNGAGEQFF. Written as DNA, the CDR3 is TGTGCCAGCAGCCCAAACGGGGCGGGGGAGCAGTTCTTC.

The rearrangement joins TRBV29-1 to TRBJ2-1; 10 bases map to TRBD2. The CDR3 is 17 residues long. The trim removed 0 bases at V and 4 bases at J, leaving 9 bases unmatched. Germline loops: CDR1 SQVTM, CDR2 ANQGSEA. The CDR3 nucleotides are TGCAGCGTTGAAGATGGGGCTAGCGGGAGTAGGTACAATGAGCAGTTCTTC. Protein: CSVEDGASGSRYNEQFF.

This clonotype was detected many times. The V and J genes are TRBV12-3 or TRBV12-4 and TRBJ1-2; 9 positions match TRBD1. With 5 bases clipped from V and 5 bases from J, the junction kept 0 bases outside the gene matches. The CDR3 runs to 12 residues. Written as DNA, the CDR3 is TGTGCCAGCAGTGGACAGGGGTATGGCTACACCTTC. Its translation: CASSGQGYGYTF.

The rearrangement links TRBV10-3 to TRBJ2-6, with 8 bases lining up with TRBD1. The junction had 7 bases not matched to a gene; V was cut back by 0 bases and J by 3 bases. The CDR3 extends over 18 amino acids. From germline, CDR1 is ENHRY and CDR2 SYGVKD. CDR3 sequence: CAISESRGQGDGANVLTF. For the CDR3, the DNA is TGTGCCATCAGTGAGTCTCGAGGACAGGGTGATGGGGCCAACGTCCTGACTTTC.

The table lists this clonotype with a few counts. The J gene is TRBJ2-3, the V gene TRBV30; D is possibly TRBD2 (5 bases). V was clipped by 3 bases and J by 0 bases, with 10 bases between them. Looked up from germline, CDR1 is GTSNPN and CDR2 is SVGIG (reference sequence). CDR3 length equals 14 residues. The CDR3 region has the DNA TGTGCCTGGAGGGTACGGGGAAGCACAGATACGCAGTATTTT. Amino acids: CAWRVRGSTDTQYF.

The chain joins TRBV4-2 to TRBJ1-5; 11 bases agree with TRBD1. Germline assignment: CDR1 LGHNA and CDR2 YNFKEQ. The CDR3 length is 20 residues. With 4 bases clipped from V and 2 bases from J, the junction kept 16 bases outside the gene matches. CDR3 in amino acids: CASSPNEGGQGVLRNQPQHF. CDR3 nucleotide sequence: TGTGCCAGCAGCCCTAACGAGGGGGGACAGGGGGTGTTACGCAATCAGCCCCAGCATTTT.

This clonotype was observed a few times. V usage is TRBV7-2 and J usage is TRBJ2-2, with D unclear. Germline V CDR1 and CDR2: SGHTA, FQGNSA. The CDR3 is 16 residues long. The V gene lost 0 bases and the J gene lost 4 bases, with 12 bases spanning the gap. The CDR3 here is CASSLAFIGRTGELFF. The DNA of the CDR3 is TGTGCCAGCAGCTTAGCGTTCATCGGGCGCACCGGGGAGCTGTTTTTT.

This clonotype was counted at least ten times. The DNA for the CDR3 is TGTGCCAGCTCACCAGGAGGGGGCAATGAGCAGTTCTTC. Translating gives CASSPGGGNEQFF. This rearrangement joins TRBV18 to TRBJ2-1; either TRBD1 or TRBD2 may fit D (6 bases each). Germline V gene lookup returns CDR1 KGHSH and CDR2 LQKENI. This CDR3 has 13 amino acids. Trimming cost V 2 bases and J 6 bases, with 8 bases left between them.

This clonotype has just a few counts. This chain uses TRBV11-2 with TRBJ2-4, with TRBD2 matching 10 bases. Germline lookup yields CDR1 SGHAT and CDR2 FQNNGV. This CDR3 region has 19 residues. Germline trimming cut 5 bases from V and 1 base from J; bases unmatched to any gene: 14. CDR3 nucleotides: TGTGCCAGCAGCCAGCGGTTCTCCCTAGCGGGAGAGGCCAAAAACATTCAGTACTTC. It is translated as CASSQRFSLAGEAKNIQYF.

This clonotype was seen ten or more times. This chain joins TRBV5-1 and TRBJ2-1; D uncertain. CDR3 length: 12 amino acids. CDR1 and CDR2 from the germline V gene are SGHRS and YFSETQ. The germline V and J ends were trimmed by 0 bases and 8 bases, with 6 bases remaining between them. Here the CDR3 DNA reads TGCGCCAGCAGCTTGGTAGCATATGAGCAGTTCTTC. Translating it yields CASSLVAYEQFF.

The CDR3: CASSLGQAFTDTQYF. CDR3 in DNA: TGTGCCAGCAGCTTAGGGCAGGCCTTCACAGATACGCAGTATTTT. The chain employs TRBV7-3 and TRBJ2-3, with D uncertain. The germline gives CDR1 SGHTA, CDR2 FQGTGA. The CDR3 loop spans 15 amino acids. Trimming removed 2 bases from V and 2 bases from J, with 11 bases in between. Based on the CDR3 plus reference TRBV7-3 and TRBJ2-3, the full variable domain is GAGVSQTPSNKVTEKGKYVELRCDPISGHTALYWYRQSLGQGPEFLIYFQGTGAADDSGLPNDRFFAVRPEGSVSTLKIQRTERGDSAVYLCASSLGQAFTDTQYFGPGTRLTVL.

The gene calls are TRBV20-1 and TRBJ2-3; 8 nucleotides match TRBD2. V gave up 5 bases and J gave up 1 base; unmatched junction bases: 5. Germline V CDR1 and CDR2: DFQATT, SNEGSKA (reference sequence). This CDR3 has 14 residues. The CDR3 here is CSARTSFGTDTQYF. The CDR3 nucleotides read TGCAGTGCTCGGACTAGCTTCGGCACAGATACGCAGTATTTT.

V usage is TRBV9 and J usage is TRBJ1-3, with 8 bases lining up with TRBD1. J was trimmed by 4 bases and V by 0 bases; bases with no gene match: 12. There are 18 residues in the CDR3. Looked up from germline, CDR1 is SGDLS and CDR2 is YYNGEE. CDR3 sequence (DNA): TGTGCCAGCAGCGTAGCTACGAGGACAGGGAAGTCCGGAAACACCATATATTTT. Translation: CASSVATRTGKSGNTIYF.

This clonotype appeared many times. The chain joins TRBV29-1 to TRBJ1-1; D unclear. The CDR3 runs 13 residues. V lost 6 bases and J 0 bases, leaving 11 bases between the germline ends. Germline V gene data show CDR1 as SQVTM and CDR2 as ANQGSEA. The CDR3 coding sequence is TGCAGCGTCGCCGGGCCCATGAACACTGAAGCTTTCTTT. Translating it yields CSVAGPMNTEAFF.

This clonotype was recorded a few times. This chain uses TRBV5-5 with TRBJ1-2, with 8 bases identical to TRBD1. J was trimmed by 2 bases and V by 4 bases; bases with no gene match: 13. Germline CDR1 and CDR2: SGHKS and YYEKEE (reference sequence). There are 17 residues in the CDR3. CDR3 loop: CASSPIPQGARNYGYTF. CDR3 DNA: TGTGCCAGCAGCCCTATTCCCCAGGGGGCGCGAAACTATGGCTACACCTTC.

Ten or more counts support this clonotype. This chain connects TRBV20-1 to TRBJ2-1; D remains unclear. Deletions cut 8 bases from V and 1 base from J, with 12 bases between. CDR3 length: 13 residues. Germline CDR1 DFQATT, CDR2 SNEGSKA (reference sequence). In DNA form, the CDR3 reads TGCAGTCCACTCCAGGCATCCTACAATGAGCAGTTCTTC. Its translation is CSPLQASYNEQFF.

This clonotype has just a few counts. V gene TRBV7-6 combines with J gene TRBJ2-3, with TRBD2 matching 9 bases. The CDR3 consists of 17 residues. CDR1 is SGHVS and CDR2 is FNYEAQ in the germline V gene. With V trimmed by 1 base and J by 4 bases, 9 bases remained unmatched. In DNA form, the CDR3 reads TGTGCCAGCAGCTTAGTAATAGCGGGAGATGTCGCAGATACGCAGTATTTT. Amino acid sequence: CASSLVIAGDVADTQYF.

This clonotype was found many times. This chain links TRBV4-3 with TRBJ2-1, with 8 bases matching TRBD2. V lost 4 bases and J lost 4; bases outside the gene matches: 15. The CDR3 sequence is 18 residues long. CDR1 LGHNA and CDR2 YSLEER come from the germline V gene. CDR3 in amino acids: CASSPKPGPTSDYNEQFF. The CDR3 coding sequence is TGCGCCAGCAGCCCTAAACCAGGTCCGACTAGCGATTACAATGAGCAGTTCTTC.

This clonotype showed up just a few times. This chain's CDR3 is CASSQEGRGIQPQHF. The DNA of the CDR3 is TGTGCCAGCAGCCAGGAGGGGAGGGGGATTCAGCCCCAGCATTTT. V usage is TRBV6-2 or TRBV6-3 and J usage is TRBJ1-5; possibly TRBD1 for D (6 bases). Germline V gives CDR1 MNHEY, CDR2 SVGEGT. The V end lost 6 bases, the J end lost 6 bases, and 18 bases lay between the germline ends. The CDR3 runs 15 residues.

CDR3 protein: CSALTWGQPNNEQFF. Written as DNA, the CDR3 is TGCAGTGCTCTAACTTGGGGACAACCTAACAATGAGCAGTTCTTC. This chain connects TRBV20-1 to TRBJ2-1; perhaps TRBD1 as D (6 bases). Between the trimmed V and J ends, which lost 5 bases and 5 bases, there was a span of 19 bases. Germline loops: CDR1 DFQATT, CDR2 SNEGSKA (reference sequence). The CDR3 runs 15 residues.